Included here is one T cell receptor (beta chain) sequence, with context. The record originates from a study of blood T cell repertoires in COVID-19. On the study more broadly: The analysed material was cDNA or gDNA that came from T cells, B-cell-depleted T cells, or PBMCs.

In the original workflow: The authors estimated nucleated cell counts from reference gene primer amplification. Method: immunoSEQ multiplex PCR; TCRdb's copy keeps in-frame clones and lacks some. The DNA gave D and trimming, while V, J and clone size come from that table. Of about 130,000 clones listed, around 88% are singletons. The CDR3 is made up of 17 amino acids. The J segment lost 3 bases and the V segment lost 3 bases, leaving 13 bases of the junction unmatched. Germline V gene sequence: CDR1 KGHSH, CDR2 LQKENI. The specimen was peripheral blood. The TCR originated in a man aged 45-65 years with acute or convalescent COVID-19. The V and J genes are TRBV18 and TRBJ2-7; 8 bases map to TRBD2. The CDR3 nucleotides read TGTGCCAGCTCACCGACCATATTTAGCGGGATGGACTACGAGCAGTACTTC. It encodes CASSPTIFSGMDYEQYF. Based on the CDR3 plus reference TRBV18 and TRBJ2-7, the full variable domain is NAGVMQNPRHLVRRRGQEARLRCSPMKGHSHVYWYRQLPEEGLKFMVYLQKENIIDESGMPKERFSAEFPKEGPSILRIQQVVRGDSAAYFCASSPTIFSGMDYEQYFGPGTRLTVT.